This T cell receptor beta chain stems from a study of PD-1 blockade in mismatch repair-deficient tumors (dated by TCRdb to the late 2010s). Study-level background: Between September 2013 and 2016, the trial enrolled 80 to 95 consecutive patients with around 11 types of mismatch repair-deficient cancer, all of whom had received prior treatment and were progressing. Tumor-associated T cell clones were tracked in the peripheral blood of patients responding to PD-1 blockade by deep sequencing of TCR CDR3 regions.

Mismatch repair deficiency was established in every enrolled patient by polymerase chain reaction or immunohistochemistry. TCR sequencing was performed for a few patients who responded to pembrolizumab therapy. Pembrolizumab PD-1 blockade was prospectively tested in advanced mismatch repair-deficient cancers, regardless of tissue of origin, in the phase II trial. Peripheral blood T cell samples were collected serially, before PD-1 blockade began and at several time points afterward. Blood sampling times were reported as weeks after the first pembrolizumab dose. The germline V gene supplies CDR1 LGHNA and CDR2 YSLEER. Spanning cysteine to phenylalanine, the CDR3 consists of 17 amino acids. The only DNA kept is the CDR3, 51 bases in frame from the first base. The junction shows trimming of 0 bases on V and 0 bases on J, plus 11 bases between the germline ends. The receptor library was made with the immunoSEQ multiplex PCR assay. TCRdb re-hosts the immuneACCESS table, in-frame sequences only. Its copies lack some clones; in the studies checked, an unresolved V gene accounts for under half of them, and the cause for the rest is not known. Here the sample has under 25,000 clones; 70% to 90% occur a single time. 17% of the sample is in the top ten clones.

Worth noting for this clone: Its cognate antigen has yet to be identified. Base qualities are not recorded, but no much larger clone differs from it by a single base.

The paper's findings and limits, for the study overall: After pembrolizumab, tumor-resident clones, which were often undetectable in blood before treatment, expanded rapidly and then contracted, generally ahead of radiologic responses.

The material sequenced was peripheral blood, taken 2 weeks after starting pembrolizumab. The chain employs TRBV4-3 and TRBJ2-2; the D gene lacks a confident call. This receptor was taken from an adult with mismatch repair-deficient cancer. CDR3 reads: CASSQDLWQSNTGELFF. The DNA sequence is given as TGCGCCAGCAGCCAAGATCTATGGCAGTCGAACACCGGGGAGCTGTTTTTT.